This paragraph reports one TCR beta chain. Its antigen is still unknown. Patients each gave 1 to 8 samples, pretreatment and on-treatment. Germline CDR1 and CDR2: KGHSH and LQKENI. V trimming: 3 bases; J trimming: 3 bases; junction bases outside the gene matches: 2. The length of the CDR3 is 14 residues. TCRdb's table, derived via immunoSEQ multiplex PCR, lists solely in-frame clones and lacks some. The data show around 120,000 clones, with under 85% seen just once and 2% to 3% held by the top ten. These data are taken from a study of PD-L1 blockade in urothelial cancer. Study-wide findings and caveats: It was durable-benefit patients whose tumor-associated blood clones expanded more at 3 weeks.

The chain is built from TRBV18 and TRBJ2-3; TRBD2 matches at 8 bases. The input for sequencing was PBMCs, taken around atezolizumab (anti-PD-L1) treatment. The receptor's source is a man in his forties or fifties with urothelial cancer. The CDR3 DNA sequence: TGTGCCAGCTCACCGGGCGGGAGGACAGATACGCAGTATTTT. Amino acid sequence: CASSPGGRTDTQYF.